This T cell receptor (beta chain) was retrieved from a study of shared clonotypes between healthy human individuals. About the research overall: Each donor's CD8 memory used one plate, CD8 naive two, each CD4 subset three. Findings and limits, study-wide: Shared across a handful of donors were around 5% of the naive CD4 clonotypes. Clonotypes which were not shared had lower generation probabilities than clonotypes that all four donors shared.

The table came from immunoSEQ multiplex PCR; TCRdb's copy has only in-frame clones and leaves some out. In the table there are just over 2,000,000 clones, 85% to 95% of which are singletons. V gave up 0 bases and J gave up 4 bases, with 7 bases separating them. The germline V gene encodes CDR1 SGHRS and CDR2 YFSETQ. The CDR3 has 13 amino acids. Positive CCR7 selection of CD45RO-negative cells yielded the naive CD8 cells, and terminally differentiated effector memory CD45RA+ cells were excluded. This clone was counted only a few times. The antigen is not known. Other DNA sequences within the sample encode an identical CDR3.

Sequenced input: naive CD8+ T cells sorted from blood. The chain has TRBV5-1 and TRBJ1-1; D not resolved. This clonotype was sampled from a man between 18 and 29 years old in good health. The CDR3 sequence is CASSLGEGTEAFF. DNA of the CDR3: TGCGCCAGCAGCTTGGGGGAGGGCACTGAAGCTTTCTTT.